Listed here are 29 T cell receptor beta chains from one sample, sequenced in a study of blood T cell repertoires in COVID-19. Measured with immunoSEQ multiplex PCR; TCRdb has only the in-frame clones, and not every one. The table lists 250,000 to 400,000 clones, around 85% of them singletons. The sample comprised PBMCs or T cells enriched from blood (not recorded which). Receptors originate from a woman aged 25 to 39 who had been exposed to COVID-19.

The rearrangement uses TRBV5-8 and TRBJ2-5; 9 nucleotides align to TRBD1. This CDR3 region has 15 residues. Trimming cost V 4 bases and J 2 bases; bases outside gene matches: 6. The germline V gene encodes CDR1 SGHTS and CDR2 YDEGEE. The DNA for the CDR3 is TGTGCCAGCAGCGGGATGGGACAGGGACAAGAGACCCAGTACTTC. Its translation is CASSGMGQGQETQYF. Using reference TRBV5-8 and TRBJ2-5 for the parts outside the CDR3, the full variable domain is EAGVTQSPTHLIKTRGQQATLRCSPISGHTSVYWYQQALGLGLQFLLWYDEGEERNRGNFPPRFSGRQFPNYSSELNVNALELEDSALYLCASSGMGQGQETQYFGPGTRLLVL.

The CDR3 DNA sequence: TGTGCCAGCAGTGGACAGGGGGGCACCGGGGAGCTGTTTTTT. It codes for CASSGQGGTGELFF. The genes are TRBV7-3 and TRBJ2-2, with 10 positions matching TRBD1. The CDR3 extends over 14 amino acids. Germline V lookup: CDR1 SGHTA, CDR2 FQGTGA. V was pared by 6 bases and J by 4 bases, with 2 bases of the junction left unmatched.

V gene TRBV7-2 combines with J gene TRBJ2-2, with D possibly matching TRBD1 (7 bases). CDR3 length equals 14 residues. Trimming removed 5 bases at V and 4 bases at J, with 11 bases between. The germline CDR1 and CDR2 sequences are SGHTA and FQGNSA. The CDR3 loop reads CASSPGGSTGELFF. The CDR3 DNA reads TGTGCCAGCAGCCCAGGGGGGAGCACCGGGGAGCTGTTTTTT.

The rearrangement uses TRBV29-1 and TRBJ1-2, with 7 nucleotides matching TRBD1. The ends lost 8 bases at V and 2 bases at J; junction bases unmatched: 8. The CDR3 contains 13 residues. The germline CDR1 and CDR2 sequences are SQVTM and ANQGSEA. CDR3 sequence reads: CSYHRGDNYGYTF. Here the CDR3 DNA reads TGCAGCTATCACAGGGGCGACAACTATGGCTACACCTTC.

The CDR3 DNA follows: TGTGCCAGCAGCACGGGACAAATTTATCAGCCCCAGCATTTT. This encodes CASSTGQIYQPQHF. V and J are TRBV28 and TRBJ1-5; tentatively, D is TRBD1 (6 bases). Trimming cost V 6 bases and J 5 bases, with 14 bases left between them. Germline values: CDR1 MDHEN, CDR2 SYDVKM. The CDR3 extends over 14 amino acids.

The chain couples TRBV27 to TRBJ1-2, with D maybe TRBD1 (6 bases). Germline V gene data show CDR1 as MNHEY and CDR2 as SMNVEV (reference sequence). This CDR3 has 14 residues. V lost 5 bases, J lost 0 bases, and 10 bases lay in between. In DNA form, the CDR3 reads TGTGCCAGCAGTAGGGACACATCTAACTATGGCTACACCTTC. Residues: CASSRDTSNYGYTF.

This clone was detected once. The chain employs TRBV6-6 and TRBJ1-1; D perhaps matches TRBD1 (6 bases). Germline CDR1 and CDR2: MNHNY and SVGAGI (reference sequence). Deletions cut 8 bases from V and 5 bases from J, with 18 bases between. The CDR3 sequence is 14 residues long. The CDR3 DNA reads TGTGCCAGCCATCAAATCAGGGGAAGTACTGAAGCTTTCTTT. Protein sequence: CASHQIRGSTEAFF.

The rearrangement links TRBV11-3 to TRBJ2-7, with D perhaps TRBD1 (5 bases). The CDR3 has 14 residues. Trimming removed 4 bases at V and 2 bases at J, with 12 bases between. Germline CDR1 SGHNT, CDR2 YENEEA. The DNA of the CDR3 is TGTGCCAGCAGCTCTGCCGACAGTCCCTACGAGCAGTACTTC. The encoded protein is CASSSADSPYEQYF.

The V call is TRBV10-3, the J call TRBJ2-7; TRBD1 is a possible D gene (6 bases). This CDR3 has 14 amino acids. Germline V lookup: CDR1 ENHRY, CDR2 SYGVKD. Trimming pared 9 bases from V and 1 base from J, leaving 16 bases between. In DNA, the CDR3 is TGTGCCATAACCTCAGGGGCCGGGTCCTACGAGCAGTACTTC. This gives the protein CAITSGAGSYEQYF.

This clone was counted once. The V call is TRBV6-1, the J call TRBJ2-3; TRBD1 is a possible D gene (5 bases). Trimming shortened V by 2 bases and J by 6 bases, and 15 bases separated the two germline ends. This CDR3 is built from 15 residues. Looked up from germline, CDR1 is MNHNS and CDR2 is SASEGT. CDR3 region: CASSEMGLETDTQYF. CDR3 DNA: TGTGCCAGCAGTGAAATGGGGCTTGAAACGGATACGCAGTATTTT.

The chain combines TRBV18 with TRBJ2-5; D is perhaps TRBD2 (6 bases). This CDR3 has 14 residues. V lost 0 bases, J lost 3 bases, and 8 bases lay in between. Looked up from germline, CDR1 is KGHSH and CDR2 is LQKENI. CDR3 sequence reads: CASSPPLAKETQYF. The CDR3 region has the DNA TGTGCCAGCTCACCACCGCTAGCGAAAGAGACCCAGTACTTC.

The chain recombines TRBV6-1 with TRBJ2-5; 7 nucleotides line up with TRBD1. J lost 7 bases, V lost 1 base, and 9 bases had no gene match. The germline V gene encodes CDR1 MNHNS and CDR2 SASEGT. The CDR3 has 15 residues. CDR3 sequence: CASSEGRGSGGTQYF. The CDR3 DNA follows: TGTGCCAGCAGTGAAGGCAGGGGGTCCGGTGGGACCCAGTACTTC.

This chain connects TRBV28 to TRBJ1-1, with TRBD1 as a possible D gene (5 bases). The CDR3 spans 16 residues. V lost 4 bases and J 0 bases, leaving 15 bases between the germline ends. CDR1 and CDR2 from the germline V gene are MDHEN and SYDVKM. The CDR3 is CASSSRQGSMNTEAFF. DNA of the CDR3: TGTGCCAGCAGTTCTAGGCAGGGCAGCATGAACACTGAAGCTTTCTTT.

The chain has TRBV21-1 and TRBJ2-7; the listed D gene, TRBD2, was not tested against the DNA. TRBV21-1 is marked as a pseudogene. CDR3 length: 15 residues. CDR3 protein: CASSKARGAPYEQYF. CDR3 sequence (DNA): TGTGCCAGCAGCAAAGCGCGGGGGGCCCCCTACGAGCAGTACTTC.

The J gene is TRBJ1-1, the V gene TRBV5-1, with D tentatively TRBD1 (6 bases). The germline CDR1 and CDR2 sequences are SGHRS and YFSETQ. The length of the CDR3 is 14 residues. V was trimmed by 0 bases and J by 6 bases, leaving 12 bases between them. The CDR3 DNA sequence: TGCGCCAGCAGCTTGGCAGGCAGGGGTCCTGAAGCTTTCTTT. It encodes CASSLAGRGPEAFF.

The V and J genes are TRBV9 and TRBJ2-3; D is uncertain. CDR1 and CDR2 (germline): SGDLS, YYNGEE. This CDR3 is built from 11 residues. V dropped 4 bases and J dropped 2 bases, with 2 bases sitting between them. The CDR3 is CASSYTDTQYF. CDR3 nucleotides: TGTGCCAGCAGCTACACAGATACGCAGTATTTT.

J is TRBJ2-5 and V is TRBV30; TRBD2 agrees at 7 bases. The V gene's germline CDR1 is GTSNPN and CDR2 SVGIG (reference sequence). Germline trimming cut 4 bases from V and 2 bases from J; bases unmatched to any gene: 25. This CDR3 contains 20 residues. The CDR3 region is CAWKNGPLRTRKDNQETQYF. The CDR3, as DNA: TGTGCCTGGAAGAATGGGCCCCTTAGGACTAGAAAAGATAATCAAGAGACCCAGTACTTC.

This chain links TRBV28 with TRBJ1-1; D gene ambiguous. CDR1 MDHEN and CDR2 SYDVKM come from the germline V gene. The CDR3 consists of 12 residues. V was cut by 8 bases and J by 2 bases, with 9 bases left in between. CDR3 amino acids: CASFKLNTEAFF. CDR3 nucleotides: TGTGCCAGCTTTAAACTAAACACTGAAGCTTTCTTT.

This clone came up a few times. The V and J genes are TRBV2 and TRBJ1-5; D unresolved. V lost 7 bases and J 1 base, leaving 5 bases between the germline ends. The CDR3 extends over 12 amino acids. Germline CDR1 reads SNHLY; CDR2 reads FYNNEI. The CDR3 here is CASKSSNQPQHF. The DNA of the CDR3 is TGTGCCAGCAAAAGCAGCAATCAGCCCCAGCATTTT.

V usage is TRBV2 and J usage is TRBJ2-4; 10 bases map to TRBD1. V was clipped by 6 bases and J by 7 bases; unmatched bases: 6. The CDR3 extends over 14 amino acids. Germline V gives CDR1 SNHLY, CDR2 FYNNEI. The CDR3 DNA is TGTGCCAGCAGCGACAGGGGGCCGAGGAACATTCAGTACTTC. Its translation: CASSDRGPRNIQYF. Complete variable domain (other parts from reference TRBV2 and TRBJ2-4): EPEVTQTPSHQVTQMGQEVILRCVPISNHLYFYWYRQILGQKVEFLVSFYNNEISEKSEIFDDQFSVERPDGSNFTLKIRSTKLEDSAMYFCASSDRGPRNIQYFGAGTRLSVL.

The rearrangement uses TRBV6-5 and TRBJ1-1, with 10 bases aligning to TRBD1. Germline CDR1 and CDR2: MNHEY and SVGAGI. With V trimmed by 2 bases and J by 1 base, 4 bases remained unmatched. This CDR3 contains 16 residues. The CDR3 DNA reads TGTGCCAGCAGTTACAGCCGGGACAGGGGGAACACTGAAGCTTTCTTT. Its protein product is CASSYSRDRGNTEAFF.

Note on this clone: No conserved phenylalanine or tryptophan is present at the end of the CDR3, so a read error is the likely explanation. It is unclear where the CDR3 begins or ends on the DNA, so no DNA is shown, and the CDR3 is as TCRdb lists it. CDR3 region: CASHYDSGDDDKCSHL. The rearrangement links TRBV19 to TRBJ1-1. From germline, CDR1 is LNHDA and CDR2 SQIVND (reference sequence). From its first to its last residue, the CDR3 has 16 amino acids.

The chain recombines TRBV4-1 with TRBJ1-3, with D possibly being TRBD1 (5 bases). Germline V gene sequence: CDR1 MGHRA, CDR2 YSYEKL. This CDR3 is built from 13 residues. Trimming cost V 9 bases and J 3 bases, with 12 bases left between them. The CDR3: CASSGLSGNTIYF. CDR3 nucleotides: TGCGCCAGTTCGGGACTAAGTGGAAACACCATATATTTT.

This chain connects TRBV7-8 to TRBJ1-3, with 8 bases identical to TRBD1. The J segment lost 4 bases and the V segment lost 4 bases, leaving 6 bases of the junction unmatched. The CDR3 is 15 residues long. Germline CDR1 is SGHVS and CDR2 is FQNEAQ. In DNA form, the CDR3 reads TGTGCCAGCAGCTCAACGGGACAGGCCGGAAACACCATATATTTT. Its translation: CASSSTGQAGNTIYF.

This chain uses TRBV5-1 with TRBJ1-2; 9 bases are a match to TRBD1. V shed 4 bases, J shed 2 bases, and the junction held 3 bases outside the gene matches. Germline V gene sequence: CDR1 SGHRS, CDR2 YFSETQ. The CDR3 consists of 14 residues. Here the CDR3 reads CASSPGQGNYGYTF. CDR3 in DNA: TGCGCCAGCAGCCCGGGACAGGGAAACTATGGCTACACCTTC.

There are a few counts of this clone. In DNA form, the CDR3 reads TGTGCCAGTAGAGAGGACACTGAAGCTTTCTTT. This encodes CASREDTEAFF. The chain uses TRBV19 and TRBJ1-1; D call uncertain. Trimming removed 6 bases from V and 3 bases from J, with 5 bases in between. This CDR3 is 11 amino acids long. CDR1 LNHDA and CDR2 SQIVND come from the germline V gene (reference sequence).

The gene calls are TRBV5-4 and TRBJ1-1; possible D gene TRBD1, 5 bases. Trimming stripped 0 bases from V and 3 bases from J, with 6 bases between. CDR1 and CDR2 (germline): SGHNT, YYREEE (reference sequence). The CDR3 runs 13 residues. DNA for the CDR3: TGTGCCAGCAGCTTGGCCAGGGACACTGAAGCTTTCTTT. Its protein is CASSLARDTEAFF.

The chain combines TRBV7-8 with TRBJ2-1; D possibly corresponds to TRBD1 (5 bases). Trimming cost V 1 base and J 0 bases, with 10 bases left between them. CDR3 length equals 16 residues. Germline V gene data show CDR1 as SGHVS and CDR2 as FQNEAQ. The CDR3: CASSLEGQISYNEQFF. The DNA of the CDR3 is TGTGCCAGCAGCTTAGAAGGACAAATCTCCTACAATGAGCAGTTCTTC.

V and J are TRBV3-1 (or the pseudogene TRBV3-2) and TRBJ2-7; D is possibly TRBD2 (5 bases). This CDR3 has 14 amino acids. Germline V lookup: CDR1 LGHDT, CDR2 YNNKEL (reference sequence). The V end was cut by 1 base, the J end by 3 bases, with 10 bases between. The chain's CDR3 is CASSQASGHYEQYF. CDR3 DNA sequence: TGTGCCAGCAGCCAAGCCAGCGGCCACTACGAGCAGTACTTC.